A selection of T cell receptor beta chains follows, all from one sample in a study of graft-versus-host responses after intestinal transplantation. Sequencing used immunoSEQ multiplex PCR; TCRdb keeps in-frame clones, though not all of them. The table lists about 90,000 clones, over 85% of them singletons, with about 0.3% in the top ten. No antigens are known for them. The specimen comprised unstimulated CD4+ T cells sorted from spleen or lymph node cells, sampled before intestinal transplant. The receptors come from a human donor who received an intestinal transplant. Each CDR3 is given with its conserved first and last residue. Fields, in order: V gene, D gene, J gene, clone size, CDR3 DNA, CDR3 protein. D genes are given only for firm matches. Size is omitted from some rows. Given values are once, few, many or a class for expanded clones.

TRBV19	NA	TRBJ1-2	NA	TGTGCCAGTAGCCGACAGGCGGGACGGACGGACTATGGCTACACCTTC	CASSRQAGRTDYGYTF
TRBV18	TRBD2	TRBJ2-3	NA	TGTGCCAGCTCACCCACGTTAGCGGGGAGCACAGATACGCAGTATTTT	CASSPTLAGSTDTQYF
TRBV28	TRBD2	TRBJ2-1	NA	TGTGCCATAACCGGGACTAGCGCGTTGAATGAGCAGTTCTTC	CAITGTSALNEQFF
TRBV5-1	TRBD1	TRBJ2-5	NA	TGCGCCAGCAGCTTGAGGGCGAGACAGGGACAAGAGACCCAGTACTTC	CASSLRARQGQETQYF
TRBV6-1	TRBD1	TRBJ1-4	NA	TGTGCCAGCAGTCCCAAGACAGGGGTTCATGAAAAACTGTTTTTT	CASSPKTGVHEKLFF
TRBV5-1	NA	TRBJ1-6	NA	TGCGCCAGCAGCTTGGAACTCAAGACACCCCTCCACTTT	CASSLELKTPLHF
TRBV28	NA	TRBJ1-1	NA	TGTGCCAGCAGCCTCCGACCCAGGCGCCCTGAAGCCTTCTTT	CASSLRPRRPEAFF
TRBV27	TRBD2	TRBJ2-3	NA	TGTGCCAGCTCCACAGCTAGCGGCACACTCACAGATACGCAGTATTTT	CASSTASGTLTDTQYF
TRBV25-1	NA	TRBJ1-2	NA	TGTGCCAGCAGTGACCCGACAGCTTCTAACTATGGCCACACCTTC	CASSDPTASNYGHTF
TRBV4-2	NA	TRBJ2-1	NA	TGTGCCAGCAGCCAACCCTCCAATGAGCAGTTCTTC	CASSQPSNEQFF
TRBV5-1	NA	TRBJ1-4	once	TGCGCCAGCAGCTTAAGCGGTCCCGGGGAAAAACTGTTTTTT	CASSLSGPGEKLFF
TRBV5-1	NA	TRBJ2-1	NA	TGCGCCAGAAGGGGGGAGCAGTTCTTC	CARRGEQFF
TRBV10-1	TRBD2	TRBJ2-7	NA	TGCGCCAGCAGCGGGGGGTGGACACCTTGGTGTGAGCGGGTCCTAAACCTCTACGAGCAGTACTTC	CASSGGWTPWCERVLNLYEQYF
TRBV5-6	NA	TRBJ1-4	once	TGTGCCAGCAGCTTGGCGGGGGAGGTTGGAAAACTGTTTTTT	CASSLAGEVGKLFF
TRBV7-2	TRBD2	TRBJ2-7	once	TGTGCCAGCAGTAGCGGGAGGGCCTACGAGCAGTACTTC	CASSSGRAYEQYF
TRBV19	NA	TRBJ2-5	NA	TGTGCCAGTAGTATGCAAACCCCTCTGGCGGAGACCCAGTACTTC	CASSMQTPLAETQYF
TRBV6-5	NA	TRBJ1-2	NA	TGTGCCAGCGAATCTTGGGGCTACACCTTC	CASESWGYTF
TRBV7-9	TRBD2	TRBJ2-2	NA	TGTGCCAGCAGCCCCCCCCGCGGGAGCCTGAACACCGGGGAGCTGTTTTTT	CASSPPRGSLNTGELFF
TRBV6-5	TRBD1	TRBJ1-2	NA	TGTGCCAGCAGTTACCAAAGACAGGGAAGCTTGGGCTACACCTTC	CASSYQRQGSLGYTF
TRBV5-1	TRBD1	TRBJ1-1	NA	TGCGCCAGCGGCACCGGGACAGGGGTCGATGAAGCTTTCTTT	CASGTGTGVDEAFF
TRBV6-1	NA	TRBJ1-5	NA	TGTGCCAGCAGTAAAGTGGGGGGAGATCAGCCCCAGCATTTT	CASSKVGGDQPQHF
TRBV29-1	NA	TRBJ1-1	NA	TGCAGCGTTGAGGGGGGCAGGGGTAACACTGAAGCTTTCTTT	CSVEGGRGNTEAFF
TRBV6-1	TRBD2	TRBJ2-3	NA	TGTGCCAGCAGCGTGACTAGCGGGAAAGTAGATACGCAGTATTTT	CASSVTSGKVDTQYF
TRBV10-3	TRBD2	TRBJ2-5	NA	TGTGCCATCAGTGAGTGGCTATTCCCTCTAGCGGGAGGCGAGACCCAGTACTTC	CAISEWLFPLAGGETQYF
TRBV2	TRBD1	TRBJ2-7	NA	TGTGCCAGCAGGTCCGGGACAGGGGTCTACGAGCAGTACTTC	CASRSGTGVYEQYF
TRBV6-6	NA	TRBJ2-5	NA	TGTGCCAGCAGTTACTCGCCCTTTGAGACCCAGTACTTC	CASSYSPFETQYF
TRBV6-6	NA	TRBJ1-5	NA	TGTGCCAGCAGTTACTCGTTCCAGGAACGGCAGCCCCAGCATTTT	CASSYSFQERQPQHF
TRBV4-1	TRBD1	TRBJ1-3	NA	TGCGCCAGCAGCCACCGGACAGGGGGCGACTCTGGAAACACCATATATTTT	CASSHRTGGDSGNTIYF
TRBV6-5	TRBD2	TRBJ2-1	few	TGTGCCAGCAGTTACGGGAGGGCCTACAATGAGCAGTTCTTC	CASSYGRAYNEQFF
TRBV5-1	TRBD1	TRBJ1-1	NA	TGCGCCAGCAGAGCCCTAACAGGGGGAAACACTGAAGCTTTCTTT	CASRALTGGNTEAFF
TRBV6-4	NA	TRBJ1-2	NA	TGTGCCAGCAGTGACTCGAGAGGGAACAGCGTCTATGGCTACACCTTC	CASSDSRGNSVYGYTF
TRBV2	NA	TRBJ2-7	NA	TGTGCCAGCAGTGTTCAGGGTTACGAGCAGTACTTC	CASSVQGYEQYF
TRBV30	NA	TRBJ2-2	NA	TGTGCCTGGAGTCCTCCAGGGATCGGGGAGCTGTTTTTT	CAWSPPGIGELFF
TRBV6-5	NA	TRBJ2-1	NA	TGTGCCAGCAGTTACCTCCCCACCTACAATGAGCAGTTCTTC	CASSYLPTYNEQFF
TRBV5-1	TRBD2	TRBJ2-2	once	TGCGCCAGCAGCTTGGGCGGGAGCGCGAACACCGGGGAGCTGTTTTTT	CASSLGGSANTGELFF
TRBV28	NA	TRBJ1-3	NA	TGTGCCAGCAGACGCGGGAGGAGCTCTGGAAACACCATATATTTT	CASRRGRSSGNTIYF
TRBV30	NA	TRBJ2-7	NA	TGTGCCTGGAAGCTACTGGGTGAGCAGTACTTC	CAWKLLGEQYF
TRBV6-5	NA	TRBJ1-1	NA	TGTGCCAGCAGACACGGGGAAACAGTTGACACTGAAGCTTTCTTT	CASRHGETVDTEAFF
TRBV18	NA	TRBJ1-2	NA	TGTGCCAGCTCACCACGGTCGGACGTATCCTATGGCTACACCTTC	CASSPRSDVSYGYTF
TRBV28	NA	TRBJ1-2	NA	TGTGCCAGCAGTTTAAACTATGGCTACACCTTC	CASSLNYGYTF
TRBV4-1	NA	TRBJ1-1	NA	TGCGCCAGCAGCCAGGGACGGACGAACACTGAAGCTTTCTTT	CASSQGRTNTEAFF
TRBV5-1	TRBD2	TRBJ2-1	NA	TGCGCCAGCAGCTTGGGACTAGCGGGAGTCAATGAGCAGTTCTTC	CASSLGLAGVNEQFF
TRBV28	TRBD1	TRBJ2-5	NA	TGTGCCAGCAGTTTCCTCCCGGGACAGGGTACTCAAGAGACCCAGTACTTC	CASSFLPGQGTQETQYF
TRBV4-2	TRBD2	TRBJ2-7	NA	TGTGCCAGCAGCCAAGCGGCTAGCGGGATGCCCTACGAGCAGTACTTC	CASSQAASGMPYEQYF
TRBV7-2	TRBD2	TRBJ2-1	NA	TGTGCCAGCAGCTCCACTAGCGGGGCATACAATGAGCAGTTCTTC	CASSSTSGAYNEQFF
TRBV27	NA	TRBJ2-2	NA	TGTGCCAGCAGTTCTTTCGCGGCCGGGGAGCTGTTTTTT	CASSSFAAGELFF
TRBV12-5	NA	TRBJ2-3	NA	TGTGCTAGTGGTTTGGGGGAACTAGCCGTCACAGATACGCAGTATTTT	CASGLGELAVTDTQYF
TRBV2	NA	TRBJ2-5	few	TGTGCCAGCAGCCTCGGGAGATTCGAGACCCAGTACTTC	CASSLGRFETQYF
TRBV5-5	TRBD1	TRBJ2-7	NA	TGTGCCAGCAGGGGACAGACAGGGGCCTACGAGCAGTACTTC	CASRGQTGAYEQYF
TRBV5-8	NA	TRBJ2-7	NA	TGTGCCAGCAGCTTAGGGATCAGGGGAACCTACGAGCAGTACTTC	CASSLGIRGTYEQYF
TRBV5-6	TRBD1	TRBJ2-2	NA	TGTGCCAGCAGCTTACGGACAGGGAGCGGGGAGCTGTTTTTT	CASSLRTGSGELFF
TRBV5-1	NA	TRBJ1-2	few	TGCGCCAGCAGCGGTGAGGGGGGGCAGGGCTACACCTTC	CASSGEGGQGYTF
TRBV6-5	NA	TRBJ1-4	once	TGTGCCAGCACCCCCCAGGGCGCCCTTAATGAAAAACTGTTTTTT	CASTPQGALNEKLFF
TRBV6-5	TRBD2	TRBJ2-1	NA	TGTGCCAGCAGTTACGGGACTAGCGGGGTAAATGAGCAGTTCTTC	CASSYGTSGVNEQFF